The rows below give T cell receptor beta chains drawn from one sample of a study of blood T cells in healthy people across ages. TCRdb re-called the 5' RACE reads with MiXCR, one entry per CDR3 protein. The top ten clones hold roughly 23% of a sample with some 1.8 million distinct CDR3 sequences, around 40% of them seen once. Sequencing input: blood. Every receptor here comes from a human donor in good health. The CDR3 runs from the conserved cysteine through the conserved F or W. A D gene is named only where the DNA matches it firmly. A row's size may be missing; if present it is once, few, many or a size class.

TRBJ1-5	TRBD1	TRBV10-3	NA	TGTGCCATCACACAGGGGTTTGGTCAGCCCCAGCATTTT	CAITQGFGQPQHF
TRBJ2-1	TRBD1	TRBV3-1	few	TGTGCCAGCAGCCACCCGGGACAGGGGGCTGAGCAGTTCTTC	CASSHPGQGAEQFF
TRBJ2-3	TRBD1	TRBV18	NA	TGTGCCAGCTCACCGCAGGGGGACGCAGATACGCAGTATTTT	CASSPQGDADTQYF
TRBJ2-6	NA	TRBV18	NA	TGTGCCAGCTCACCATATTTGTCTGGGGCCAACGTCCTGACTTTC	CASSPYLSGANVLTF
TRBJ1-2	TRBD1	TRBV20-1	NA	TGCAGCGCGGACAGGGCGGACTATGGCTACACCTTC	CSADRADYGYTF
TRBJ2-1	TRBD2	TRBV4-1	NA	TGCGCCAGCAGCCAAGGGTATAGCGGGGGGTACAATGAGCAGTTCTTC	CASSQGYSGGYNEQFF
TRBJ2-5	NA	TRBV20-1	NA	TGCAGTGCTAGGGGACCGCTCCGAGAGACCCAGTACTTC	CSARGPLRETQYF
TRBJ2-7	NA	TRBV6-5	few	TGTGCCAGCAGTAAAGTCCCGAGCGGCTCCGAGCAGTACTTC	CASSKVPSGSEQYF
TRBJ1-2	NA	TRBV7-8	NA	TGTGCCAGCAGCTTATCGGGTTCGATGGAGGGCGGCTACACCTTC	CASSLSGSMEGGYTF
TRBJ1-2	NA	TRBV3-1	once	TGTGCCAGCAGCCCGCGGGGACGCCCGTCGTTAAACTATGGCTACACCTTC	CASSPRGRPSLNYGYTF
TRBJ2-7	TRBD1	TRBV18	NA	TGTGCCAGCTCACCACCGACCGGACAGGGTCCCAACGAGCAGTACTTC	CASSPPTGQGPNEQYF
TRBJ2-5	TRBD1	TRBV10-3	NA	TGTGCCATCAGTGAGTCGGGGGACAGGGAAGAGACCCAGTACTTC	CAISESGDREETQYF
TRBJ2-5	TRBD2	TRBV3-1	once	TGTGCCAGCAGCCAAGGGGAGGGGCTAAGGGCGAGTGAGACCCAGTACTTC	CASSQGEGLRASETQYF
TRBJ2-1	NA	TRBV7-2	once	TGTGCCAGCAGCCCTCCATCTCGGGAGCAGTTCTTC	CASSPPSREQFF
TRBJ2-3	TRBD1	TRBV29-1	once	TGCAGCGTCACGACAGGGGGGAACACAGATACGCAGTATTTT	CSVTTGGNTDTQYF
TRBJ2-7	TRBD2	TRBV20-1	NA	TGCAGTGCTAGCCGACTAGCGGGGGTCGAGCAGTACTTC	CSASRLAGVEQYF
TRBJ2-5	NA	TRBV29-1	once	TGCAGCGGTGGGGTTTATCAAGAGACTCAGTACTTC	CSGGVYQETQYF
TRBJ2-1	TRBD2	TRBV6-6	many	TGTGCCAGCAGTTACAGTCGGACTAGTAATGAGCAGTTCTTC	CASSYSRTSNEQFF
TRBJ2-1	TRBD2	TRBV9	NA	TGTGCCAGCAGCGTAGAATATTTAGCGGGGGGGTCTGGCTCCTACAATGAGCAGTTCTTC	CASSVEYLAGGSGSYNEQFF
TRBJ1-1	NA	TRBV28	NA	TGTGTCAGCAGTTTTGTGGCCGGCTTGAACACTGAAGCTTTCTTT	CVSSFVAGLNTEAFF
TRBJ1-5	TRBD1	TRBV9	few	TGTGCCAGCAGCGCACAGGGGGCCAATCAGCCCCAGCATTTT	CASSAQGANQPQHF
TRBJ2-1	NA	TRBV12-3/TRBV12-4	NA	TGTGCCAGCATTAAGGGCGGCAATGAGCAGTTCTTC	CASIKGGNEQFF
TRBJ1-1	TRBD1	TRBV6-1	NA	TGTGCCAGCAGTGAACCATTAAGGGACAGGGCTTTTAATCCTGAAGCTTTCTTT	CASSEPLRDRAFNPEAFF
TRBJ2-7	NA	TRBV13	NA	TGTGCCAGCAGCTTAGGCTACCACTACGAGCAGTACTTC	CASSLGYHYEQYF
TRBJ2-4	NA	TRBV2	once	TGTGCCAGCAGTGAACAGGGTCCATCGGTGTACTTC	CASSEQGPSVYF
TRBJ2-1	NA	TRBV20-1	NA	TGCAGTGCTAAACAGACAGGTCGGGATGAGCAGTTCTTC	CSAKQTGRDEQFF
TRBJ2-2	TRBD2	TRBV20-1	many	TGCAGTGCTAGCAAGGGGGGCCTAGCGGGGGGTTCCGGGGAGCTGTTTTTT	CSASKGGLAGGSGELFF
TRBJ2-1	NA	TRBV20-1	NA	TGCAGTGCTAGAGATCTTGCTGGGCAGACCTACAATGAGCAGTTCTTC	CSARDLAGQTYNEQFF
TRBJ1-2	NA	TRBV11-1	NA	TGTGCCAGCAGCCCCGAGAATTCTAACTATGGCTACACCTTC	CASSPENSNYGYTF
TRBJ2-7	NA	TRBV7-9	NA	TGTGCCAGCAGCTTCAGCGCATCGTGGGGCGAGCAGTACTTC	CASSFSASWGEQYF
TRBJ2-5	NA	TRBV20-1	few	TGCAGTGATACGACCCCAGGGGTATCAGGGACCCAGTACTTC	CSDTTPGVSGTQYF
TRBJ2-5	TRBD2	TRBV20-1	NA	TGCAGTGCTAGAGATTTGCGAAGGGGACTAGCGGGAGGGACCCAGTACTTC	CSARDLRRGLAGGTQYF
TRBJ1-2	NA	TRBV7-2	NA	TGTGCCAGCAGCCAAAGTGCGAAATATGGCTACACCTTC	CASSQSAKYGYTF
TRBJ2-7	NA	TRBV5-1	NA	TGCGCCAGCAGCTTGTTAAGTACAGAAACCTACGAGCAGTACTTC	CASSLLSTETYEQYF
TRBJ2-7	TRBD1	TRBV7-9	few	TGTGCCAGCAGCGCCGCCCTGGACAGGCCCTACGAGCAGTACTTC	CASSAALDRPYEQYF
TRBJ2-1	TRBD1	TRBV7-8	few	TGTGCCAGCAGCCCCCGGGACAGCTACAGCTCCTACAATGAGCAGTTCTTC	CASSPRDSYSSYNEQFF
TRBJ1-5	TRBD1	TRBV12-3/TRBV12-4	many	TGTGCCAGCAGCGGGACAGGGGATCAGCCCCAGCATTTT	CASSGTGDQPQHF
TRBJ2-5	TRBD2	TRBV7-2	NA	TGTGCCAGCAGCGTCGGGGGAGCGGGGGGAGAGACCCAGTACTTC	CASSVGGAGGETQYF
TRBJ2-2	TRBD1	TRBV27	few	TGTGCCAGCAGTTTGACAGGGCCACCGCCCGGGGAGCTGTTTTTT	CASSLTGPPPGELFF
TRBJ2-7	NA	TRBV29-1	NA	TGCAGCGTTTCGGGGGGCTGGTACGAGCAGTACTTC	CSVSGGWYEQYF
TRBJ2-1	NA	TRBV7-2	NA	TGTGCCAGCAGCTGGTCAGGGGGGGCAAACTACAATGAGCAGTTCTTC	CASSWSGGANYNEQFF